This T cell receptor (beta chain) was captured in a study of blood T cell repertoires in COVID-19 (TCRdb year 2020). Regarding the study in general: Samples covering the acute and convalescent phases of COVID-19 were provided by collaborators in the United States, Italy and Spain. Samples came from the ongoing ImmuneRACE study (first 160 participants) plus 1,254 subjects from 6 global collaborators. The dataset comprised deeply sampled blood TCRbeta repertoires from subjects exposed to, actively infected with, or recovered from COVID-19. Nearly every sample came with metadata listing a de-identified subject ID, COVID-19 status, age in years and sex. The repertoires were made available in a free public database intended to serve as a resource for research on the immune response to SARS-CoV-2. The material from the prospective study consisted of cDNA or gDNA derived from T cells, B-cell-depleted T cells, or PBMCs. HLA class I and class II types, where available, came from metadata supplied by the sample provider rather than from assay-based typing. Study-level results and caveats: The quantity of clinical and demographic metadata differed by source and by participant and was supplied without curation.

About this clone itself: It has no known antigen specificity. Base quality data are lacking; no much larger clone is found one base away.

The junction carries 10 bases between V and J, which are trimmed by 3 bases and 5 bases respectively. Reading from cysteine to phenylalanine, the CDR3 counts 13 amino acids. The DNA shown is the 39-base CDR3, in frame from base 1. TCRbeta CDR3 regions were amplified from genomic DNA by means of the immunoSEQ Assay, a bias-controlled multiplex PCR. Concerning the study's data processing: The number of nucleated cells in each sample was estimated by amplification of reference gene primers within the assay. To quantify the absolute abundance of each unique TCRbeta CDR3 rearrangement, sequence reads were collapsed and filtered. For each sample, productive Simpson clonality was calculated as the square root of Simpson's diversity index across productive rearrangements. Drawn from immuneACCESS, this table holds only the in-frame rearrangements with V and J called that TCRdb kept. Clones are partly lost; checked studies trace under half to an unresolved V gene and leave the rest unexplained. The V and J calls and clone size come from that table; D and trimming were worked out from the DNA. The sample yields roughly 80,000 clones; roughly 86% were counted once. The ten largest account for 1.5% to 2.5% of the sample.

The collaborating institutions used their own protocols to collect whole blood in K2EDTA tubes. For TCRbeta analysis, collaborators shipped samples as frozen whole blood, isolated PBMCs, or DNA extracted from either of those sample types. The chain is made from TRBV12-3 or TRBV12-4 and TRBJ1-1, with no D gene named confidently. The sequenced material came from peripheral blood. The sequence was obtained from a woman aged 60-70 years with acute or convalescent COVID-19. The sequence in DNA is TGTGCCAGCAGTTTGTTGGCGGGGACTGAAGCTTTCTTT. This yields the protein CASSLLAGTEAFF.